The next 11 T cell receptor beta chains were all read from a single sample in a study of blood T cells in healthy people across ages. A second PCR, run for about 7 to 12 cycles, used a sample-barcoded 5' primer plus a J-beta primer mix. In TCRdb, the 5' RACE reads were re-called with MiXCR into one record per CDR3 protein. The table lists about 720,000 distinct CDR3 sequences, 20% to 25% of them singletons. Material for sequencing was blood. These receptors originate from a man in his 70s in good health.

The chain recombines TRBV12-3 or TRBV12-4 with TRBJ2-1; no reliable D call. With 0 bases removed from V and 3 bases from J, the gap between germline ends came to 3 bases. This CDR3 is 13 amino acids long. Here the CDR3 DNA reads TGTGCCAGCAGTTTAGCTATCTACAATGAGCAGTTCTTC. Residues: CASSLAIYNEQFF.

The chain has TRBV12-3 or TRBV12-4 and TRBJ1-6, with D uncertain. This CDR3 is built from 13 residues. Trimming took off 8 bases at V and 3 bases at J, with 8 bases between the two ends. The chain's CDR3 is CASSVSYNSPLHF. The CDR3 coding sequence is TGTGCCAGCTCGGTTAGCTATAATTCACCCCTCCACTTT.

Many counts were recorded for this clonotype. The chain recombines TRBV12-3 or TRBV12-4 with TRBJ1-1; 8 bases agree with TRBD1. Trimming removed 5 bases from V and 0 bases from J; junction bases left unmatched: 5. The CDR3 is made up of 15 amino acids. CDR3 bases: TGTGCCAGCAGTCCCCGGACAGGGATGAACACTGAAGCTTTCTTT. It codes for CASSPRTGMNTEAFF.

The genes are TRBV2 and TRBJ1-2, with D maybe TRBD1 (5 bases). This CDR3 spans 14 amino acids. V lost 3 bases and J lost 3, with 11 bases in between. CDR1 and CDR2 from the germline V gene are SNHLY and FYNNEI. CDR3: CASSDGGVDYGYTF. The CDR3 DNA follows: TGTGCCAGCAGTGACGGGGGAGTTGACTATGGCTACACCTTC.

The chain recombines TRBV18 with TRBJ2-7, with D perhaps matching TRBD2 (6 bases). In germline, CDR1 is KGHSH, CDR2 LQKENI. The ends were cut back, 3 bases at V and 3 bases at J, with 15 bases in the middle. There are 15 residues in the CDR3. CDR3 sequence: CASSPPSSGRYEQYF. For the CDR3, the DNA is TGTGCCAGCTCACCCCCCTCGAGCGGGCGCTACGAGCAGTACTTC.

This clonotype has just a few counts. CDR3 DNA sequence: TGTGCCAGCAGCCGGCGGAGCCACCAAGAGACCCAGTACTTC. It yields the protein CASSRRSHQETQYF. J is TRBJ2-5 and V is TRBV3-1; D uncertain. V lost 4 bases and J lost 0, with 9 bases in between. The CDR3 is 14 residues long. CDR1 is LGHDT and CDR2 is YNNKEL in the germline V gene (reference sequence).

The rearrangement links TRBV9 to TRBJ2-3, with a weak D call TRBD1 (6 bases). Per germline, CDR1 SGDLS and CDR2 YYNGEE. The CDR3 consists of 18 residues. Between the trimmed V and J ends, which lost 2 bases and 4 bases, there was a span of 23 bases. The CDR3, as DNA: TGTGCCAGCAGCGTGACCCCATGGACAGCCCCGGGTCCAGATACGCAGTATTTT. It specifies CASSVTPWTAPGPDTQYF.

The V gene is TRBV7-2, the J gene TRBJ2-7; possibly TRBD2 for D (6 bases). Germline loops: CDR1 SGHTA, CDR2 FQGNSA. The CDR3 is made up of 14 amino acids. In DNA, the CDR3 is TGTGCCAGCAGCTTAGTCGGCGGGGTGGGGGAGCAGTACGTT. Encoded protein: CASSLVGGVGEQYV.

The J gene is TRBJ1-1, the V gene TRBV10-3; D gene uncertain. V gave up 4 bases and J gave up 3 bases, with 15 bases separating them. Germline values: CDR1 ENHRY, CDR2 SYGVKD. This CDR3 spans 15 amino acids. The CDR3 sequence is CAISGPGGRHTEAFF. The CDR3 DNA sequence: TGTGCCATCAGTGGGCCAGGAGGTAGGCACACTGAAGCTTTCTTT.

This chain connects TRBV20-1 to TRBJ1-2, with no clear D. Germline V gives CDR1 DFQATT, CDR2 SNEGSKA (reference sequence). V gave up 5 bases and J gave up 8 bases, with 18 bases separating them. The length of the CDR3 is 13 residues. The CDR3 nucleotides read TGCAGTGCTTTAGAGGCGAGCTTGGACGGCTACACCTTC. It is translated as CSALEASLDGYTF.

Notes on this clonotype: One end of the junction does not line up with germline, which may come from a read error. The chain couples TRBV7-9 to TRBJ2-1; D could derive from TRBD1 or TRBD2 (7 bases each). Germline V gene sequence: CDR1 SEHNR, CDR2 FQNEAQ (reference sequence). This CDR3 is built from 17 residues. CDR3 sequence (DNA): TGTGCCAGCAGCCCCAGGGGGGGGACTACCAACTACAATGAGCAGCTCTTC. This codes for CASSPRGGTTNYNEQLF.